Presented here are 11 T cell receptor beta chains from one specimen sequenced in a study of graft-versus-host responses after intestinal transplantation. Sequencing was performed with immunoSEQ multiplex PCR; in TCRdb, only in-frame clones are kept and a portion is missing. The sample consists of tens of thousands of clones, about 94% of them appearing once. The specimen was PBMCs, collected 16 days after intestinal transplant. The receptors derive from a human patient who received an intestinal transplant, so some T cells may come from the graft donor.

J is TRBJ2-2 and V is TRBV7-2, with no clear D. V was shortened by 1 base and J by 6 bases, with 6 bases between the two germline ends. Germline loops: CDR1 SGHTA, CDR2 FQGNSA. This CDR3 has 13 residues. The CDR3 nucleotides are TGTGCCAGCAGCTTAGTGGCCGCCGGGGAGCTGTTTTTT. Protein: CASSLVAAGELFF.

CDR3 in DNA: TGTGCCAGCAGCCCCCCCCCGGGAGGGGGCCAAGAGACCCAGTACTTC. As protein: CASSPPPGGGQETQYF. J is TRBJ2-5 and V is TRBV5-5; 8 bases agree with TRBD2. Germline V gives CDR1 SGHKS, CDR2 YYEKEE (reference sequence). The CDR3 contains 16 residues. The V segment lost 4 bases and the J segment 1 base; nucleotides outside the gene matches: 9.

The rearrangement uses TRBV5-6 and TRBJ2-1; D is undetermined. Germline-derived CDR1 and CDR2 are SGHDT and YYEEEE. V was shortened by 0 bases and J by 8 bases, with 3 bases between the two germline ends. The CDR3 length is 11 residues. The CDR3 region has the DNA TGTGCCAGCAGCTTGGCGGATGAGCAGTTCTTC. Its translation is CASSLADEQFF.

V gene TRBV4-1 combines with J gene TRBJ2-7; D is unresolved. This CDR3 is built from 14 residues. Looked up from germline, CDR1 is MGHRA and CDR2 is YSYEKL. Between the trimmed V and J ends, which lost 0 bases and 0 bases, there was a span of 6 bases. The CDR3 is CASSQDASSYEQYF. DNA of the CDR3: TGCGCCAGCAGCCAAGATGCAAGCTCCTACGAGCAGTACTTC.

The chain combines TRBV7-9 with TRBJ1-4; D call uncertain. The germline V gene has CDR1 SEHNR and CDR2 FQNEAQ (reference sequence). V was cut by 5 bases and J by 8 bases, with 18 bases left in between. CDR3 size: 15 residues. In DNA form, the CDR3 reads TGTGCCAGCAGCCCCACCCGGTCCTTAAAGGAAAAACTGTTTTTT. Amino acids: CASSPTRSLKEKLFF.

In regard to this clone: Other DNA sequences of this sample code for an identical CDR3. The V call is TRBV27, the J call TRBJ1-5; D call uncertain. The CDR3 has 14 amino acids. From germline, CDR1 is MNHEY and CDR2 SMNVEV (reference sequence). Trimming removed 3 bases from V and 2 bases from J, with 8 bases in between. Here the CDR3 DNA reads TGTGCCAGCAGTTTGAGGCAGGGCAATCAGCCCCAGCATTTT. Its translation: CASSLRQGNQPQHF.

This chain joins TRBV14 and TRBJ2-7; 8 bases align to TRBD2. The CDR3 length is 14 residues. Germline V lookup: CDR1 SGHDN, CDR2 FVKESK. V gave up 4 bases and J gave up 3 bases; unmatched junction bases: 5. The CDR3 spells CASSLGTRSYEQYF. The CDR3 nucleotides read TGTGCCAGCAGCCTTGGGACTAGAAGCTACGAGCAGTACTTC.

This chain joins TRBV5-1 and TRBJ1-4; D ambiguous. Trimming pared 6 bases from V and 10 bases from J, leaving 25 bases between. The CDR3 has 16 amino acids. Per germline, CDR1 SGHRS and CDR2 YFSETQ. The CDR3 DNA reads as TGCGCCAGCACCACCGGGGAACAAATTTCGGGGAGAAAACTGTTTTTT. Translated, it gives CASTTGEQISGRKLFF.

The V call is TRBV28, the J call TRBJ2-2, with D unresolved. Trimming shortened V by 1 base and J by 4 bases, and 13 bases separated the two germline ends. This CDR3 contains 16 residues. Germline CDR1 and CDR2: MDHEN and SYDVKM. For the CDR3, the DNA is TGTGCCAGCAGTTTATTGCTGGGTTCACGCACCGGGGAGCTGTTTTTT. Amino acids: CASSLLLGSRTGELFF.

This chain links TRBV19 with TRBJ1-3; maybe TRBD1 (5 bases). V was trimmed by 9 bases and J by 1 base, leaving 10 bases between them. This CDR3 contains 13 residues. Germline V CDR1 and CDR2: LNHDA, SQIVND (reference sequence). The CDR3 loop reads CASTGFSGNTIYF. The CDR3 coding sequence is TGTGCCAGCACAGGATTTTCTGGAAACACCATATATTTT. Using reference TRBV19 and TRBJ1-3 for the parts outside the CDR3, the full variable domain is DGGITQSPKYLFRKEGQNVTLSCEQNLNHDAMYWYRQDPGQGLRLIYYSQIVNDFQKGDIAEGYSVSREKKESFPLTVTSAQKNPTAFYLCASTGFSGNTIYFGEGSWLTVV.

This chain joins TRBV9 and TRBJ1-2; D gene ambiguous. The V gene's germline CDR1 is SGDLS and CDR2 YYNGEE. This CDR3 has 13 residues. Trimming stripped 0 bases from V and 8 bases from J, with 11 bases between. The CDR3 coding sequence is TGTGCCAGCAGCGTAGACGGCCGGTCGGGCTACACCTTC. This codes for CASSVDGRSGYTF.